These T cell receptor beta chains were read from a single sample in a study of metastatic and nonmetastatic thyroid tumors. TCRdb re-analyzed the PCR reads using MiXCR. Among about 18,000 clones listed, 34% were seen once. Material: tumor tissue. The receptors shown here come from a male donor with papillary thyroid cancer or a benign thyroid nodule (not recorded which). Some clones in this sample may be carry-over from other donors' samples. The CDR3 runs from the conserved cysteine through the conserved F or W. D genes are given only for firm matches. Only part of the rows carry a size: once, few, many, or a class if the clone is expanded.

TGCGCCAGCAGCTTCTCCCCTAGCACAGATACGCAGTATTTT | CASSFSPSTDTQYF | - | TRBV5-1 | 14 | many | TRBJ2-3
TGTGCCAGCAGCGTAGGGGGACTAGCAATCAATGAGCAGTTCTTC | CASSVGGLAINEQFF | TRBD2 | TRBV9 | 15 | many | TRBJ2-1
TGTGCCAGCAGCACCCGGACAGGGAATTCACCCCTCCACTTT | CASSTRTGNSPLHF | TRBD1 | TRBV9 | 14 | many | TRBJ1-6
TGTGCCAGCAGCCCGGGGTCTTACAATGAGCAGTTCTTC | CASSPGSYNEQFF | - | TRBV28 | 13 | few | TRBJ2-1
TGTGCCAGCAGGGTGTTCGGTAACTATGGCTACACCTTC | CASRVFGNYGYTF | - | TRBV2 | 13 | once | TRBJ1-2
TGTGCCAGCAGTGAAGCGCAAGGGGATGAAAAACTGTTTTTT | CASSEAQGDEKLFF | - | TRBV6-1 | 14 | - | TRBJ1-4
TGTGCCAGCAGCTGGATCACTAGCGGGAGGTTAGTGGCAGATACGCAGTATTTC | CASSWITSGRLVADTQYF | TRBD2 | TRBV11-2 | 18 | - | TRBJ2-3
TGTGCCAGCAGCCCCGACCCCCCCGGGACTGTTACCTCTGGGGCCAACGTCCTGACTTTC | CASSPDPPGTVTSGANVLTF | - | TRBV7-7 | 20 | many | TRBJ2-6
TGTGCCAGCAGCCGTGCAGGGTTTAGCGCAGATACGCAGTATTTT | CASSRAGFSADTQYF | - | TRBV6-1 | 15 | few | TRBJ2-3
TGTGCCAGCAGCGGGGGGTATGGCTCTGGAAACACCATATATTTT | CASSGGYGSGNTIYF | - | TRBV9 | 15 | many | TRBJ1-3
TGTGCCATCAGTGATGCAGGGAGCACAGATAAGGAGTATTTT | CAISDAGSTDKEYF | - | TRBV25-1 | 14 | - | TRBJ2-3
TGTGCCAGCATCCCGGGAGGGCCCAGCACAGATACTCAGTATTTT | CASIPGGPSTDTQYF | TRBD2 | TRBV6-1 | 15 | few | TRBJ2-3
TGCAGTGCTAGAGTCCGGACTAGCGGCTATTCGAACACCGGGGAGCTGTTTTTT | CSARVRTSGYSNTGELFF | TRBD2 | TRBV20-1 | 18 | many | TRBJ2-2
TGTGCCAGCTCACCACCCCACAGGGCTGTAGGCGGCTACACCTTC | CASSPPHRAVGGYTF | - | TRBV18 | 15 | - | TRBJ1-2
TGTGCCAGCAGAGTAACAGGGGGCAATGAGCAGTTCTTC | CASRVTGGNEQFF | TRBD1 | TRBV28 | 13 | few | TRBJ2-1
TGTGCCAGCAGTTATTCTGCGGGAGGCTCGAAGGAGCAGTTCTTC | CASSYSAGGSKEQFF | TRBD2 | TRBV6-6 | 15 | many | TRBJ2-1
TGTGCCAGCAGCTTTTCGGGGAATTCTGAAGCTTTCTTT | CASSFSGNSEAFF | - | TRBV7-2 | 13 | - | TRBJ1-1
TGTGCCAGCAGTTACCAGGGGGCGCTTGGCTACACCTTC | CASSYQGALGYTF | TRBD1 | TRBV6-5 | 13 | many | TRBJ1-2
TGCAGCGCTCTCCTCCAGGGCAACTATGGCTACACCTTC | CSALLQGNYGYTF | - | TRBV29-1 | 13 | medium-sized | TRBJ1-2
TGCGCCAGCAGCCATACAACGGAGTTAAGTGACCAGTACTTC | CASSHTTELSDQYF | - | TRBV4-1 | 14 | many | TRBJ2-5
TGTGCCAGCAGTGATCAGGGACAGGGAAATTCACCCCTCCACTTT | CASSDQGQGNSPLHF | TRBD1 | TRBV2 | 15 | medium-sized | TRBJ1-6
TGTGCCAGCAGCAGACACCTAAATGAGCAGTTCTTC | CASSRHLNEQFF | - | TRBV11-2 | 12 | many | TRBJ2-1
TGCAGTGCTAGAGATCGGGCTAGCGGGGGGTTTAGCAATCAGCCCCAGCATTTT | CSARDRASGGFSNQPQHF | - | TRBV20-1 | 18 | - | TRBJ1-5
TGTGCCAGCAGTCGACTAGGGTACAATGAGCAGTTCTTC | CASSRLGYNEQFF | - | TRBV6-2/TRBV6-3 | 13 | - | TRBJ2-1
TGTGCCACAGAGGGGGGTAGTCCGGACGAGCAGTACTTC | CATEGGSPDEQYF | - | TRBV24-1 | 13 | - | TRBJ2-7
TGTGCCATCAGTCGGGGGACAGGGATGAACACTGAAGCTTTCTTT | CAISRGTGMNTEAFF | TRBD1 | TRBV10-3 | 15 | medium-sized | TRBJ1-1
TGTGCCATCAGTGACAGGACTAGCGGGGCTCAATACGAGCAGTACTTC | CAISDRTSGAQYEQYF | TRBD2 | TRBV10-3 | 16 | few | TRBJ2-7
TGTGCCAGCAGCTTGTGGCCGGACAGGGGAGGGTATGGCTACACCTTC | CASSLWPDRGGYGYTF | TRBD1 | TRBV5-6 | 16 | many | TRBJ1-2
TGCAGTGCTACCTGGACTAGCGGGAGTTTCGAGCAGTTCTTC | CSATWTSGSFEQFF | TRBD2 | TRBV20-1 | 14 | once | TRBJ2-1
TGTGCCAGCACGACGGGGGGAGATGGCTACACCTTC | CASTTGGDGYTF | - | TRBV6-1 | 12 | - | TRBJ1-2
TGTGCCAGCAGCCTGTCCGGAGGGACGGCGAACACTGAAGCTTTCTTT | CASSLSGGTANTEAFF | - | TRBV11-2 | 16 | - | TRBJ1-1
TGCAGCGCTATACTGGGACTAGCGGAAGAGACCCAGTACTTC | CSAILGLAEETQYF | TRBD2 | TRBV29-1 | 14 | many | TRBJ2-5
TGTGCCAGCAGCTTGCGACTAGCGGGCTACGAGCAGTACTTC | CASSLRLAGYEQYF | TRBD2 | TRBV5-5 | 14 | many | TRBJ2-7